This TCR beta chain appears in the sequencing data of a study of cytomegalovirus exposure and HLA in healthy donors. The PCR was carried out with 60 Vbeta primers and 13 Jbeta primers. Only in-frame clones appear in the TCRdb table, and some are missing; sequencing was by immunoSEQ multiplex PCR. Of approximately 300,000 clones listed, about 83% are singletons. This CDR3 comprises 15 residues. V was clipped by 5 bases and J by 3 bases, with 16 bases between them. Per the germline V gene, CDR1 is LNHDA and CDR2 is SQIVND (reference sequence). Sequenced: PBMCs. V is TRBV19 and J is TRBJ1-2; D is undetermined. This TCR derives from a woman aged 40 to 50 in good health and CMV-seropositive. The CDR3 protein is CASSPQEGGDYGYTF. The CDR3 coding sequence is TGTGCCAGTAGTCCCCAAGAGGGCGGTGACTATGGCTACACCTTC.